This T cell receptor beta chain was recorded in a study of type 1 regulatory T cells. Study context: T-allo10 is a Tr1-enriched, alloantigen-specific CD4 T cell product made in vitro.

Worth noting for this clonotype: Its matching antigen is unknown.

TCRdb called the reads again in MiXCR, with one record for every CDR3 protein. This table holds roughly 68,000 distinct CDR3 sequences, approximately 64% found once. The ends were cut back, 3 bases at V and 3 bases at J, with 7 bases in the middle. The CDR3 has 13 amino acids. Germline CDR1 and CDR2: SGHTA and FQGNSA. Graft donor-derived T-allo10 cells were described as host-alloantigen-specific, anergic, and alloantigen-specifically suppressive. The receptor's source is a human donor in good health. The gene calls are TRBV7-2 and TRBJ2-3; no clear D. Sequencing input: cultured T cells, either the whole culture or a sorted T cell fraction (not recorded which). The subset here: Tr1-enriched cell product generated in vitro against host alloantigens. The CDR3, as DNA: TGTGCCAGCAGCTTTATTACGACAGATACGCAGTATTTT. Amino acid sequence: CASSFITTDTQYF.